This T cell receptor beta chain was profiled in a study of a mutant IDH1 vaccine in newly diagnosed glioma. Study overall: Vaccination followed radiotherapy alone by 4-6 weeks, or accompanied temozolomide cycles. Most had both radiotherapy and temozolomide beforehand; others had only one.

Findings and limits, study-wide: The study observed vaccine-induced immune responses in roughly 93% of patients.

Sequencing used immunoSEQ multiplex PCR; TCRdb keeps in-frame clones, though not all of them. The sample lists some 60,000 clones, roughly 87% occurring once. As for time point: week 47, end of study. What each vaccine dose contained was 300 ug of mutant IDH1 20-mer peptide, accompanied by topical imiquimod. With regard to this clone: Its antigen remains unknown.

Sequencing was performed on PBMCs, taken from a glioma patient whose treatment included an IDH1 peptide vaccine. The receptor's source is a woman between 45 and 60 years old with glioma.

CDR3 protein: CASSPPSGTDTQYF. In nucleotides, the CDR3 is TGCGCCAGCAGCCCCCCCAGCGGCACAGATACGCAGTATTTT. The chain recombines TRBV4-1 with TRBJ2-3; unclear D gene. V lost 4 bases and J 1 base, leaving 9 bases between the germline ends. CDR1 and CDR2 from the germline V gene are MGHRA and YSYEKL. The CDR3 has 14 amino acids.